The source of this T cell receptor (beta chain) is a study of cytomegalovirus exposure and HLA in healthy donors. The table came from immunoSEQ multiplex PCR; TCRdb's copy has only in-frame clones and leaves some out. The sample lists some 120,000 clones; 75% to 90% were seen once. This CDR3 is 16 amino acids long. V was cut by 5 bases and J by 4 bases, with 19 bases left in between. The germline V gene encodes CDR1 SGDLS and CDR2 YYNGEE. This receptor was identified in a woman aged 18-30 years in good health and CMV-seronegative. Sequencing input: PBMCs. The chain carries TRBV9 and TRBJ2-1; D remains unclear. This CDR3 is CASSEYETTHYNEQFF. Here the CDR3 DNA reads TGTGCCAGCAGTGAGTATGAGACAACCCATTACAATGAGCAGTTCTTC. The full variable domain, its missing parts supplied by reference TRBV9 and TRBJ2-1, is DSGVTQTPKHLITATGQRVTLRCSPRSGDLSVYWYQQSLDQGLQFLIQYYNGEERAKGNILERFSAQQFPDLHSELNLSSLELGDSALYFCASSEYETTHYNEQFFGPGTRLTVL.